These 32 T cell receptor beta chains were sequenced from one sample in a study of blood T cell repertoires in COVID-19. Sequencing was performed with immunoSEQ multiplex PCR; in TCRdb, only in-frame clones are kept and a portion is missing. Among 68,000 or so clones listed, around 88% were seen once. The sequenced sample consisted of peripheral blood. The receptor source for this set is a woman in her seventies with acute or convalescent COVID-19.

V usage is TRBV21-1 and J usage is TRBJ1-2. TRBV21-1 is annotated as a pseudogene. CDR3 length: 12 residues. The CDR3 protein is CASSTRGYGYTF. The CDR3 DNA is TGTGCCAGCAGCACCCGGGGGTATGGCTACACCTTC.

This clone was detected a few times. The genes are TRBV2 and TRBJ1-4; 8 nucleotides align to TRBD1. Unmatched junction bases numbered 6, after V lost 6 bases and J lost 6 bases. CDR1 and CDR2 from the germline V gene are SNHLY and FYNNEI. This CDR3 is 14 amino acids long. The chain's CDR3 is CASRERQGYEKLFF. The CDR3 nucleotides are TGTGCCAGCAGAGAGCGACAGGGGTATGAAAAACTGTTTTTT.

The V gene is TRBV3-1 (or the pseudogene TRBV3-2), the J gene TRBJ1-1; no clear D gene. This CDR3 is built from 14 residues. CDR1 and CDR2 from the germline V gene are LGHDT and YNNKEL (reference sequence). Trimming cost V 1 base and J 1 base, with 7 bases left between them. CDR3 loop: CASSQGLPNTEAFF. The CDR3 DNA follows: TGTGCCAGCAGCCAAGGACTCCCGAACACTGAAGCTTTCTTT.

This rearrangement joins TRBV19 to TRBJ1-1; D unresolved. Trimming removed 5 bases from V and 5 bases from J, with 12 bases in between. The germline V gene encodes CDR1 LNHDA and CDR2 SQIVND (reference sequence). The CDR3 sequence is 13 residues long. The CDR3 is CASSPRLRTEAFF. The CDR3 DNA follows: TGTGCCAGTAGTCCCCGTCTTCGGACTGAAGCTTTCTTT.

The V gene is TRBV18, the J gene TRBJ1-2; 7 bases map to TRBD1. The germline CDR1 and CDR2 sequences are KGHSH and LQKENI. The V and J ends lost 4 bases and 0 bases, in that order; junction bases with no gene match: 11. The CDR3 is 17 amino acids. The CDR3, as DNA: TGTGCCAGCTCACTGCGGGACAGCCCTGATTCTAACTATGGCTACACCTTC. It codes for CASSLRDSPDSNYGYTF.

V usage is TRBV28 and J usage is TRBJ2-2, with 8 bases lining up with TRBD2. Germline V gives CDR1 MDHEN, CDR2 SYDVKM. Trimming removed 6 bases from V and 2 bases from J; junction bases left unmatched: 5. The CDR3 is made up of 15 amino acids. CDR3 sequence (DNA): TGTGCCAGCAGCCCGGGGGGGGCAAACACCGGGGAGCTGTTTTTT. Its protein is CASSPGGANTGELFF. The full variable domain, its missing parts supplied by reference TRBV28 and TRBJ2-2, is DVKVTQSSRYLVKRTGEKVFLECVQDMDHENMFWYRQDPGLGLRLIYFSYDVKMKEKGDIPEGYSVSREKKERFSLILESASTNQTSMYLCASSPGGANTGELFFGEGSRLTVL.

This chain links TRBV6-6 with TRBJ2-1; 11 bases map to TRBD2. CDR3 size: 14 residues. Germline trimming cut 5 bases from V and 4 bases from J; bases unmatched to any gene: 1. Germline CDR1 and CDR2: MNHNY and SVGAGI (reference sequence). CDR3 protein: CASSRTSGYNEQFF. The CDR3 DNA follows: TGTGCCAGCAGTCGGACTAGCGGGTACAATGAGCAGTTCTTC.

Regarding this clone: At one boundary the junction diverges from the germline segment, which might be a read error. CDR3 amino acids: CASSGIRIIGSGLQETQYF. The CDR3 nucleotides are TGTGCTAGCAGCGGGATTCGGATCATTGGTAGCGGCCTCCAAGAGACCCAGTACTTC. V is TRBV7-7 and J is TRBJ2-5; 7 bases are shared with TRBD2. The CDR3 covers 19 residues. From germline, CDR1 is SSHAT and CDR2 FNYEAQ (reference sequence).

The chain uses TRBV18 and TRBJ1-2; 7 bases are shared with TRBD1. This CDR3 region has 13 residues. CDR1 and CDR2 from the germline V gene are KGHSH and LQKENI. The ends lost 3 bases at V and 3 bases at J; junction bases unmatched: 1. CDR3 DNA: TGTGCCAGCTCACCCGGACAGGACTATGGCTACACCTTC. It encodes CASSPGQDYGYTF.

The chain employs TRBV11-2 and TRBJ2-7; the match to TRBD2 covers 10 bases. Per the germline V gene, CDR1 is SGHAT and CDR2 is FQNNGV. Trimming at V came to 0 bases and at J to 2 bases, leaving 1 base not matched to a gene. The CDR3 covers 15 residues. CDR3 nucleotides: TGTGCCAGCAGCTTAGAGGGACTAGCGACCTACGAGCAGTACTTC. Protein sequence: CASSLEGLATYEQYF.

The table lists this clone with a count of one. The chain has TRBV19 and TRBJ1-2; D remains unclear. This CDR3 is 14 amino acids long. The V and J ends lost 6 bases and 7 bases respectively, with 18 bases between them. Germline CDR1 LNHDA, CDR2 SQIVND (reference sequence). The CDR3 nucleotides are TGTGCCAGTAGAGGCGGGAGTTCAAATGGTGGCTACACCTTC. It encodes CASRGGSSNGGYTF. Together with reference TRBV19 and TRBJ1-2, the CDR3 gives the full variable domain: DGGITQSPKYLFRKEGQNVTLSCEQNLNHDAMYWYRQDPGQGLRLIYYSQIVNDFQKGDIAEGYSVSREKKESFPLTVTSAQKNPTAFYLCASRGGSSNGGYTFGSGTRLTVV.

The rearrangement uses TRBV18 and TRBJ1-5, with 7 bases fitting TRBD1. The V segment lost 6 bases and the J segment 5 bases; nucleotides outside the gene matches: 1. From germline, CDR1 is KGHSH and CDR2 LQKENI. The CDR3 totals 12 residues. The DNA for the CDR3 is TGTGCCAGCTCCACAGGGGATCAGCCCCAGCATTTT. Translated: CASSTGDQPQHF.

This clone was counted a few times. The chain carries TRBV28 and TRBJ1-1, with D perhaps TRBD1 (6 bases). The CDR3 is 14 residues long. Trimming removed 6 bases from V and 4 bases from J, with 15 bases in between. Looked up from germline, CDR1 is MDHEN and CDR2 is SYDVKM. DNA for the CDR3: TGTGCCAGCAGCCCGGGGGGGGCTTTCACTGAAGCTTTCTTT. Protein product: CASSPGGAFTEAFF. Full variable domain (rest looked up from reference TRBV28 and TRBJ1-1): DVKVTQSSRYLVKRTGEKVFLECVQDMDHENMFWYRQDPGLGLRLIYFSYDVKMKEKGDIPEGYSVSREKKERFSLILESASTNQTSMYLCASSPGGAFTEAFFGQGTRLTVV.

The table lists this clone with a count of one. The J gene is TRBJ2-7, the V gene TRBV18, with TRBD1 matching 8 bases. CDR1 is KGHSH, CDR2 LQKENI, per germline. CDR3 size: 14 residues. Trimming at V came to 1 base and at J to 2 bases, leaving 1 base not matched to a gene. The CDR3 protein is CASSPQGQAYEQYF. CDR3 coding DNA: TGTGCCAGCTCACCACAGGGACAGGCCTACGAGCAGTACTTC.

The chain combines TRBV19 with TRBJ1-2; 9 nucleotides align to TRBD1. V trimming: 5 bases; J trimming: 5 bases; junction bases outside the gene matches: 9. The CDR3 totals 15 residues. Germline CDR1 LNHDA, CDR2 SQIVND (reference sequence). The CDR3 sequence: CASSLAPGTGYGYTF. The CDR3 nucleotides read TGTGCCAGTAGTCTGGCCCCCGGGACAGGGTATGGCTACACCTTC.

This clone appeared once. CDR3 DNA sequence: TGTGCCTGGAGCAGCGCTTCCGGGACAGGGAATTCACCCCTCCACTTT. It codes for CAWSSASGTGNSPLHF. The chain couples TRBV30 to TRBJ1-6, with 9 bases fitting TRBD1. Germline values: CDR1 GTSNPN, CDR2 SVGIG (reference sequence). Trimming cost V 3 bases and J 7 bases; bases outside gene matches: 10. The CDR3 has 16 residues.

The chain carries TRBV9 and TRBJ1-1; a weak D match, TRBD1 (6 bases). The CDR3 is 14 residues long. Germline values: CDR1 SGDLS, CDR2 YYNGEE. V was trimmed by 6 bases and J by 5 bases, leaving 17 bases between them. The CDR3 bases are TGTGCCAGCACCTTGGACAGCAGATATACTGAAGCTTTCTTT. This sequence encodes CASTLDSRYTEAFF.

The CDR3 reads CASSVDGAYHYEQYF. The CDR3 region has the DNA TGTGCCAGCAGCGTAGATGGGGCGTACCACTACGAGCAGTACTTC. V gene TRBV9 combines with J gene TRBJ2-7; D is perhaps TRBD1 (5 bases). The CDR3 runs to 15 residues. V was clipped by 0 bases and J by 3 bases, with 13 bases between them. CDR1 is SGDLS, CDR2 YYNGEE, per germline.

This rearrangement joins TRBV6-5 to TRBJ2-5; D unresolved. CDR1 is MNHEY, CDR2 SVGAGI, per germline. The CDR3 runs 13 residues. Trimming cost V 6 bases and J 4 bases, with 12 bases left between them. The CDR3: CASRMAPGETQYF. CDR3 nucleotide sequence: TGTGCCAGCAGGATGGCCCCGGGAGAGACCCAGTACTTC.

The chain's CDR3 is CASSLVAGLQETQYF. The DNA for the CDR3 is TGCGCCAGCAGCTTGGTAGCGGGGCTCCAAGAGACCCAGTACTTC. V and J are TRBV5-1 and TRBJ2-5; TRBD2 matches 8 bases. The CDR3 loop spans 15 amino acids. From germline, CDR1 is SGHRS and CDR2 YFSETQ. V shed 0 bases, J shed 1 base, and the junction held 2 bases outside the gene matches.

The V gene is TRBV4-2, the J gene TRBJ1-2; TRBD1 is a possible D gene (6 bases). The CDR3 contains 16 residues. V gave up 3 bases and J gave up 5 bases, with 19 bases separating them. Germline V CDR1 and CDR2: LGHNA, YNFKEQ. CDR3 in DNA: TGTGCCAGCAGCCAGCAACTTCAGGGGTGGGGATATGGCTACACCTTC. This sequence encodes CASSQQLQGWGYGYTF.

The CDR3 DNA is TGTGCCAGCAGCTTAGGACACCCCGGTTCAGGGTATGGCTACACCTTC. Its protein is CASSLGHPGSGYGYTF. The chain joins TRBV11-1 to TRBJ1-2; possible D gene TRBD1, 5 bases. The CDR3 extends over 16 amino acids. Trimming shortened V by 1 base and J by 5 bases, and 17 bases separated the two germline ends. In germline, CDR1 is SGHAT, CDR2 FQDESV (reference sequence).

The rearrangement joins TRBV21-1 to TRBJ1-4; TRBD1, the table's D call, was not compared with the DNA. TRBV21-1 is flagged as a pseudogene. The CDR3 is 13 amino acids. The CDR3 sequence: CARGDRGDEKLFF. In DNA, the CDR3 is TGTGCCAGAGGAGACAGGGGCGATGAAAAACTGTTTTTT.

This chain connects TRBV7-9 to TRBJ2-7; TRBD1 might be the D (5 bases). V dropped 1 base and J dropped 3 bases, with 10 bases sitting between them. Per germline, CDR1 SEHNR and CDR2 FQNEAQ (reference sequence). CDR3 length: 14 residues. The CDR3 DNA reads TGTGCCAGCAGCTTAGGGGGCAGGGACTACGAGCAGTACTTC. Protein: CASSLGGRDYEQYF.

V is TRBV5-1 and J is TRBJ2-1; 7 bases agree with TRBD1. Germline trimming cut 3 bases from V and 0 bases from J; bases unmatched to any gene: 6. Per germline, CDR1 SGHRS and CDR2 YFSETQ. The CDR3 has 16 amino acids. CDR3 nucleotides: TGCGCCAGCAGCTCGGGACAGTGGAGCTCCTACAATGAGCAGTTCTTC. The encoded protein is CASSSGQWSSYNEQFF.

The chain couples TRBV7-2 to TRBJ1-4; 7 nucleotides match TRBD1. The CDR3 loop spans 17 amino acids. The germline CDR1 and CDR2 sequences are SGHTA and FQGNSA. V trimming: 5 bases; J trimming: 2 bases; junction bases outside the gene matches: 11. Here the CDR3 DNA reads TGTGCCAGCAGCGCCCGAGGACAGGCCGGGACTAATGAAAAACTGTTTTTT. Translating gives CASSARGQAGTNEKLFF.

This chain links TRBV9 with TRBJ1-1, with TRBD1 identical over 8 bases. This CDR3 has 14 amino acids. V lost 6 bases to trimming and J lost 4 bases; unmatched junction nucleotides: 8. Germline V gene sequence: CDR1 SGDLS, CDR2 YYNGEE. CDR3 in amino acids: CASNLRGQGTEAFF. The DNA of the CDR3 is TGTGCCAGCAACCTCAGGGGGCAAGGCACTGAAGCTTTCTTT.

V usage is TRBV14 and J usage is TRBJ1-1; D might be TRBD1 (5 bases). Germline V CDR1 and CDR2: SGHDN, FVKESK. CDR3 length: 13 residues. V was cut by 4 bases and J by 10 bases, with 16 bases left in between. The CDR3 is CASSPGGTRGAFF. The CDR3 region has the DNA TGTGCCAGCAGCCCCGGTGGGACTAGGGGAGCTTTCTTT.

V gene TRBV6-5 combines with J gene TRBJ1-4; D remains unclear. V was clipped by 3 bases and J by 3 bases, with 11 bases between them. Germline V lookup: CDR1 MNHEY, CDR2 SVGAGI. CDR3 length: 15 amino acids. CDR3 nucleotide sequence: TGTGCCAGCAGTTATTTGGGGAGCCCTAATGAAAAACTGTTTTTT. Protein: CASSYLGSPNEKLFF.

The gene calls are TRBV18 and TRBJ1-3, with D unclear. V was cut by 0 bases and J by 2 bases, with 8 bases left in between. Germline CDR1 and CDR2: KGHSH and LQKENI. The CDR3 length is 15 residues. The CDR3 region has the DNA TGTGCCAGCTCACCACCGACGGGAACTGGAAACACCATATATTTT. Translation gives CASSPPTGTGNTIYF.

This clone has only a few counts. The chain carries TRBV6-2 or TRBV6-3 and TRBJ2-7, with 11 bases lining up with TRBD2. Germline CDR1 is MNHEY and CDR2 is SVGEGT. This CDR3 has 17 residues. With 4 bases clipped from V and 1 base from J, the junction kept 9 bases outside the gene matches. The DNA of the CDR3 is TGTGCCAGCAGTTTCTTACGACTAGCGGGACTGTCCTACGAGCAGTACTTC. It codes for CASSFLRLAGLSYEQYF.

The rearrangement joins TRBV5-1 to TRBJ1-1; D is possibly TRBD1 (6 bases). Germline V gene data show CDR1 as SGHRS and CDR2 as YFSETQ. The CDR3 sequence is 13 residues long. V was cut by 4 bases and J by 1 base, with 8 bases left in between. The CDR3 DNA reads as TGCGCCAGCAGCGAACAGGGGAACACTGAAGCTTTCTTT. Translated, it gives CASSEQGNTEAFF.